What follows is one T cell receptor (beta chain) and its context. These data are taken from a study of blood T cell repertoires in COVID-19. Study information: Acute-phase and convalescent COVID-19 samples originated in the United States, Italy and Spain.

Losses at the gene ends were 6 bases for V and 0 bases for J; bases not matched to a gene: 7. In germline, CDR1 is SNHLY, CDR2 FYNNEI. This CDR3 has 16 residues. As originally analysed: How many nucleated cells were present was estimated from reference gene primer amplification. Libraries were prepared by immunoSEQ multiplex PCR; TCRdb keeps only in-frame clonotypes and omits some of them. V and J calls and clone size follow that table, whereas D and trimming were derived from the DNA. Among about 150,000 clones, about 90% were seen once, and the ten largest hold roughly 2.8%. The chain recombines TRBV2 with TRBJ2-1, with 8 positions matching TRBD2. This sequence was found in a man in his sixties with acute or convalescent COVID-19. Sequenced sample: peripheral blood. CDR3 sequence reads: CASRVAGTPSYNEQFF. DNA of the CDR3: TGTGCCAGCAGGGTAGCGGGGACCCCCTCCTACAATGAGCAGTTCTTC.